The clone carrying this T cell receptor beta chain has a count of ten or more. This record comes from a study of T cells in Graves' hyperthyroidism and ophthalmopathy. After removal of 2 bases from V and 4 bases from J, the junction contained 14 bases not matched to a gene. This CDR3 spans 18 amino acids. CDR1 is KGHDR and CDR2 is SFDVKD in the germline V gene. The TCR beta CDR3 regions underwent amplification using RNA transcripts as the source. A first-round RT-PCR of the TCR CDR3 used the HTBI primer set. TCRdb passed the multiplex PCR reads through MiXCR, listing each CDR3 protein once. Counted here are over 300,000 distinct CDR3 sequences, roughly 13% occurring once; the ten biggest clones make up approximately 35%.

This sequence joins TRBV24-1 and TRBJ2-3; the match to TRBD2 covers 7 bases. The receptor was isolated from a woman aged 40-49 years with Graves' ophthalmopathy. Sequencing was done on a sample of blood. The CDR3 is CATSDSGLTSSVADTQYF. The CDR3 DNA reads as TGTGCCACCAGTGATTCCGGTCTGACTAGCTCAGTAGCAGATACGCAGTATTTT.